Following are 12 T cell receptor beta chains from one sample sequenced in a study of cytomegalovirus exposure and HLA in healthy donors. PCR amplification relied on 60 Vbeta primers (plus 13 Jbeta primers). Measured with immunoSEQ multiplex PCR; TCRdb has only the in-frame clones, and not every one. The sample shows about 120,000 clones, about 80% of them seen only once. Sequencing was carried out using PBMCs. The receptors derive from a female donor in good health and CMV-seronegative.

The CDR3 loop reads CASSDLGLNEKLFF. Here the CDR3 DNA reads TGTGCCAGCAGTGACCTGGGCCTGAATGAAAAACTGTTTTTT. The chain is built from TRBV6-1 and TRBJ1-4, with D unresolved. This CDR3 is 14 amino acids long. Germline lookup yields CDR1 MNHNS and CDR2 SASEGT. V lost 3 bases and J 5 bases, leaving 10 bases between the germline ends.

About this clone itself: Germline and junction disagree at one end, which may indicate a read error. The sample holds other DNA sequences that translate to the same CDR3. V is TRBV7-9 and J is TRBJ2-7; 7 bases are a match to TRBD1. The CDR3 spans 14 residues. Germline V lookup: CDR1 SEHNR, CDR2 FQNEAQ (reference sequence). CDR3 coding DNA: TGCGCCAGCAGCTTCTCGGGACAGCGAGGGGAGCAGTACTTC. Translated, it gives CASSFSGQRGEQYF.

The chain uses TRBV25-1 and TRBJ1-1, with D possibly matching TRBD1 (5 bases). Germline values: CDR1 MGHDK, CDR2 SYGVNS. V was shortened by 8 bases and J by 4 bases, with 14 bases between the two germline ends. The CDR3 runs to 13 residues. The CDR3 spells CASGGTGGTEAFF. CDR3 nucleotide sequence: TGTGCCAGCGGGGGGACGGGGGGCACTGAAGCTTTCTTT.

This sequence joins TRBV19 and TRBJ2-2; D not certain. V was cut by 7 bases and J by 2 bases, with 11 bases left in between. Per germline, CDR1 LNHDA and CDR2 SQIVND (reference sequence). CDR3 length equals 14 residues. The CDR3 coding sequence is TGTGCCAGTACCACTTATTATAACACCGGGGAGCTGTTTTTT. This sequence encodes CASTTYYNTGELFF.

The chain employs TRBV18 and TRBJ2-3; D not resolved. CDR3 length: 14 residues. The ends were cut back, 3 bases at V and 4 bases at J, with 11 bases in the middle. Germline-derived CDR1 and CDR2 are KGHSH and LQKENI. In DNA form, the CDR3 reads TGTGCCAGCTCACCGCCGATAACTGCAGATACGCAGTATTTT. Translating it yields CASSPPITADTQYF.

This rearrangement joins TRBV6-6 to TRBJ2-5; 11 bases match TRBD1. V dropped 6 bases and J dropped 5; count of bases not matched to a gene: 8. The CDR3 is 15 amino acids. In germline, CDR1 is MNHNY, CDR2 SVGAGI (reference sequence). As DNA, the CDR3 is TGTGCCAGCAGGGACAGGGGGCGGATGGAGGAGACCCAGTACTTC. Translating it yields CASRDRGRMEETQYF.

The rearrangement uses TRBV27 and TRBJ2-3; possibly TRBD1 for D (5 bases). Trimming took 5 bases from V and 4 from J, leaving 13 bases between them. Germline V CDR1 and CDR2: MNHEY, SMNVEV (reference sequence). CDR3 length: 14 residues. The CDR3 sequence is CASSTRTRADTQYF. The DNA for the CDR3 is TGTGCCAGCAGTACCCGGACAAGAGCAGATACGCAGTATTTT.

V and J are TRBV9 and TRBJ2-3; TRBD1 is a possible D gene (6 bases). V lost 4 bases, J lost 6 bases, and 12 bases lay in between. This CDR3 region has 13 residues. The germline gives CDR1 SGDLS, CDR2 YYNGEE. The CDR3 loop is CASSPFGGDTQYF. In DNA, the CDR3 is TGTGCCAGCAGCCCATTTGGGGGCGATACGCAGTATTTT.

The sample holds a few counts of this clone. The CDR3 nucleotides are TGTGCCAGCAGGGGGACTCTAGGATATGGCTACACCTTC. This translates into CASRGTLGYGYTF. This chain uses TRBV6-1 with TRBJ1-2; D possibly corresponds to TRBD1 (5 bases). The CDR3 spans 13 residues. Trimming removed 6 bases at V and 5 bases at J, with 13 bases between. The germline V gene encodes CDR1 MNHNS and CDR2 SASEGT.

The rearrangement links TRBV12-5 to TRBJ2-7; TRBD1 matches 7 bases. The V gene end was trimmed by 4 bases and the J gene end by 2 bases; junction bases not matched to a gene: 5. Germline CDR1 is LGHNT and CDR2 is FRNRAP. This CDR3 is 14 amino acids long. CDR3 residues: CASGSGTAAYEQYF. The CDR3 DNA reads TGTGCTAGTGGTTCCGGGACAGCCGCCTACGAGCAGTACTTC.

V is TRBV5-1 and J is TRBJ2-1, with 13 bases that match TRBD2. The CDR3 consists of 18 residues. CDR1 and CDR2 from the germline V gene are SGHRS and YFSETQ. Germline trimming cut 4 bases from V and 0 bases from J; bases unmatched to any gene: 7. CDR3 sequence reads: CASSPLTSGGSSYNEQFF. CDR3 bases: TGCGCCAGCAGCCCATTGACTAGCGGGGGGAGCTCCTACAATGAGCAGTTCTTC.

V usage is TRBV7-9 and J usage is TRBJ1-6; D gene unclear. This CDR3 contains 18 residues. Germline V gene sequence: CDR1 SEHNR, CDR2 FQNEAQ (reference sequence). The germline V and J ends were trimmed by 4 bases and 6 bases, with 22 bases remaining between them. The CDR3 sequence is CASSSPPSGLVGNSPLHF. Here the CDR3 DNA reads TGTGCCAGCAGCTCGCCACCGTCGGGGTTGGTTGGTAATTCACCCCTCCACTTT.